Sequencing of this T cell receptor (beta chain) was carried out in a study of intratumoral heterogeneity in liver cancer. Only in-frame clones appear in the TCRdb table, and some are missing; sequencing was by immunoSEQ multiplex PCR. This table has about 6,600 clones, under 60% appearing once. Tumour samples came from separate, distinct regions of the hepatocellular carcinoma nodule. Germline V gene data show CDR1 as MGHRA and CDR2 as YSYEKL. V lost 0 bases and J lost 4, with 13 bases in between. This CDR3 spans 16 amino acids. Material: tumor tissue, obtained before any cancer treatment. This chain joins TRBV4-1 and TRBJ1-3, with no clear D. The TCR originated in a man in his 70s with hepatocellular carcinoma. The CDR3 loop is CASSQDGPDLGNTIYF. The CDR3 region has the DNA TGCGCCAGCAGCCAAGATGGACCTGACCTCGGAAACACCATATATTTT.